This TCR beta chain appears in the sequencing data of a study of cytomegalovirus exposure and HLA in healthy donors. Findings and limits, study-wide: Several top significant clusters appeared, in a later analysis, to be linked to common viral pathogens.

The CDR3 has 14 amino acids. Germline trimming cut 4 bases from V and 6 bases from J; bases unmatched to any gene: 6. The V gene's germline CDR1 is SGHRS and CDR2 YFSETQ. A note on this clone: Its antigen is as yet unknown.

Use of 60 Vbeta and 13 Jbeta primers characterized the PCR. Method: immunoSEQ multiplex PCR; TCRdb's copy keeps in-frame clones and lacks some. The table shows just over 95,000 clones, with 78% occurring only once. The specimen sequenced was PBMCs. The chain has TRBV5-1 and TRBJ2-1, with 8 bases matching TRBD2. The origin of this receptor is a woman in her forties in good health and CMV-seropositive. CDR3 coding DNA: TGCGCCAGCAGCACCGAAAGCGGGAGCAATGAGCAGTTCTTC. It codes for CASSTESGSNEQFF.